Below are 30 T cell receptor beta chains sequenced from a single sample in a study of graft-versus-host responses after intestinal transplantation. This table comes from immunoSEQ multiplex PCR, and its TCRdb copy is limited to in-frame clones, with some not included. The data contain just under 50,000 clones, approximately 88% of them singletons. No antigen is known for these receptors. Sequences were derived from unstimulated CD4+ T cells sorted from spleen or lymph node cells, sampled before transplant. The receptors were sampled from a human donor who was the organ donor for an intestinal transplant.

This clone was counted a single time. V usage is TRBV7-9 and J usage is TRBJ2-7; 7 bases are shared with TRBD2. This CDR3 spans 14 amino acids. Germline trimming cut 6 bases from V and 0 bases from J; bases unmatched to any gene: 5. Germline CDR1 and CDR2: SEHNR and FQNEAQ (reference sequence). As DNA, the CDR3 is TGTGCCAGCAGTCTAGCGGTACGCTCCTACGAGCAGTACTTC. Translation: CASSLAVRSYEQYF.

V and J are TRBV7-9 and TRBJ1-1, with D maybe TRBD1 (5 bases). CDR3 length: 15 amino acids. With 7 bases removed from V and 5 bases from J, the gap between germline ends came to 20 bases. Germline lookup yields CDR1 SEHNR and CDR2 FQNEAQ (reference sequence). Here the CDR3 reads CASTISTVEGTEAFF. The CDR3 DNA reads as TGTGCCAGCACCATATCGACAGTTGAGGGTACTGAAGCTTTCTTT. Drawing the rest from reference TRBV7-9 and TRBJ1-1, the complete variable domain is DTGVSQNPRHKITKRGQNVTFRCDPISEHNRLYWYRQTLGQGPEFLTYFQNEAQLEKSRLLSDRFSAERPKGSFSTLEIQRTEQGDSAMYLCASTISTVEGTEAFFGQGTRLTVV.

The rearrangement links TRBV6-4 to TRBJ1-2; D remains ambiguous. The CDR3 is 12 residues long. V was shortened by 2 bases and J by 2 bases, with 3 bases between the two germline ends. CDR1 MRHNA and CDR2 SNTAGT come from the germline V gene. Here the CDR3 DNA reads TGTGCCAGCAGTGACAGGAACTATGGCTACACCTTC. It is translated as CASSDRNYGYTF.

This chain links TRBV10-3 with TRBJ1-1; 9 nucleotides align to TRBD1. After removal of 8 bases from V and 4 bases from J, the junction contained 5 bases not matched to a gene. The length of the CDR3 is 13 residues. CDR1 is ENHRY and CDR2 is SYGVKD in the germline V gene. The CDR3 DNA follows: TGTGCCATCGGGACAGGGCCGGGCACTGAAGCTTTCTTT. The encoded protein is CAIGTGPGTEAFF.

The chain is built from TRBV30 and TRBJ2-3; TRBD2 matches 10 bases. The germline V gene encodes CDR1 GTSNPN and CDR2 SVGIG (reference sequence). The CDR3 consists of 15 residues. The ends lost 0 bases at V and 3 bases at J; junction bases unmatched: 3. DNA of the CDR3: TGTGCCTGGAGTGTACTTAGCGGGGGGACAGATACGCAGTATTTT. This sequence encodes CAWSVLSGGTDTQYF.

The gene calls are TRBV5-1 and TRBJ2-7, with a weak D call TRBD2 (6 bases). CDR1 is SGHRS, CDR2 YFSETQ, per germline. Trimming stripped 5 bases from V and 4 bases from J, with 13 bases between. There are 13 residues in the CDR3. In DNA, the CDR3 is TGCGCCAGCAGTTACAGGAGCGGGTACGAGCAGTACTTC. Its protein product is CASSYRSGYEQYF.

The CDR3 nucleotides read TGTGCCAGCAGTCCCGGGACAGGGGCCCTCTTTTACCAAGAGACCCAGTACTTC. Protein: CASSPGTGALFYQETQYF. J is TRBJ2-5 and V is TRBV5-4, with 10 bases that match TRBD1. Germline loops: CDR1 SGHNT, CDR2 YYREEE (reference sequence). Trimming cost V 5 bases and J 0 bases; bases outside gene matches: 13. The length of the CDR3 is 18 residues.

This clone was counted between two and nine times. The V call is TRBV5-5, the J call TRBJ2-1; 10 positions match TRBD1. CDR3 length: 15 amino acids. With V trimmed by 0 bases and J by 6 bases, 3 bases remained unmatched. Germline V gene lookup returns CDR1 SGHKS and CDR2 YYEKEE (reference sequence). CDR3 sequence reads: CASSLGDRGINEQFF. The CDR3 bases are TGTGCCAGCAGCTTGGGGGACAGGGGAATCAATGAGCAGTTCTTC. The variable domain in full, with the rest retrieved from reference TRBV5-5 and TRBJ2-1, is DAGVTQSPTHLIKTRGQQVTLRCSPISGHKSVSWYQQVLGQGPQFIFQYYEKEERGRGNFPDRFSARQFPNYSSELNVNALLLGDSALYLCASSLGDRGINEQFFGPGTRLTVL.

The gene calls are TRBV7-9 and TRBJ1-4, with 8 nucleotides matching TRBD1. V trimming: 5 bases; J trimming: 8 bases; junction bases outside the gene matches: 4. The CDR3 loop spans 13 amino acids. Germline V CDR1 and CDR2: SEHNR, FQNEAQ (reference sequence). CDR3 sequence reads: CASSRTGWEKLFF. The CDR3 coding sequence is TGTGCCAGCAGCCGGACAGGGTGGGAAAAACTGTTTTTT.

This chain connects TRBV7-2 to TRBJ1-4, with 7 bases aligning to TRBD1. Germline lookup yields CDR1 SGHTA and CDR2 FQGNSA. The junction had 3 bases not matched to a gene; V was cut back by 5 bases and J by 6 bases. CDR3 length equals 13 residues. CDR3 bases: TGTGCCAGCAGCCATGGGACAGATGAAAAACTGTTTTTT. This codes for CASSHGTDEKLFF.

The V and J genes are TRBV5-8 and TRBJ2-7; the D is unclear. The CDR3 covers 14 residues. With 2 bases removed from V and 4 bases from J, the gap between germline ends came to 13 bases. The germline gives CDR1 SGHTS, CDR2 YDEGEE. CDR3 loop: CASSFGDTHYEQYF. The CDR3 DNA follows: TGTGCCAGCAGCTTCGGCGACACCCATTACGAGCAGTACTTC.

The rearrangement uses TRBV19 and TRBJ2-4; possible D gene TRBD2, 5 bases. With 0 bases removed from V and 15 bases from J, the gap between germline ends came to 18 bases. Germline V gene sequence: CDR1 LNHDA, CDR2 SQIVND (reference sequence). This CDR3 contains 14 residues. The CDR3 DNA reads TGTGCCAGTAGTATAGATTCCGAGCGGACCCTCAGGTACTTC. This translates into CASSIDSERTLRYF.

In its sample, this clone was seen a few times. The chain carries TRBV5-6 and TRBJ2-5, with 7 nucleotides matching TRBD2. V dropped 5 bases and J dropped 5; count of bases not matched to a gene: 24. The germline V gene has CDR1 SGHDT and CDR2 YYEEEE. The CDR3 contains 19 residues. CDR3 amino acids: CASRPGAEGWRRGRETQYF. CDR3 sequence (DNA): TGTGCCAGCAGACCCGGGGCTGAGGGCTGGCGGCGGGGGAGGGAGACCCAGTACTTC.

This chain joins TRBV7-9 and TRBJ2-3; D is undetermined. Deletions cut 0 bases from V and 0 bases from J, with 4 bases between. The CDR3 consists of 14 residues. Germline lookup yields CDR1 SEHNR and CDR2 FQNEAQ (reference sequence). CDR3 DNA: TGTGCCAGCAGCTTAGCGCCTAGCACAGATACGCAGTATTTT. The encoded protein is CASSLAPSTDTQYF.

As concerns this clone: One end of the junction does not line up with germline, which may come from a read error. The V gene is TRBV5-1, the J gene TRBJ2-3; 9 positions agree with TRBD1. The CDR3 length is 16 residues. Germline lookup yields CDR1 SGHRS and CDR2 YFSETQ. CDR3 DNA sequence: TGTGCCAGCAGCTGGATTCCGGGACAGGGAACAGATACGCAGTATTTT. This gives the protein CASSWIPGQGTDTQYF.

This chain joins TRBV11-2 and TRBJ2-7; TRBD2 matches 14 bases. V was pared by 5 bases and J by 6 bases, with 9 bases of the junction left unmatched. In germline, CDR1 is SGHAT, CDR2 FQNNGV. CDR3 length: 16 residues. CDR3 bases: TGTGCCAGCAGCCCTGGACTAGCGGGAGGACGTAGCGAGCAGTACTTC. It translates to CASSPGLAGGRSEQYF. Full variable domain (remainder filled in from reference TRBV11-2 and TRBJ2-7): EAGVAQSPRYKIIEKRQSVAFWCNPISGHATLYWYQQILGQGPKLLIQFQNNGVVDDSQLPKDRFSAERLKGVDSTLKIQPAKLEDSAVYLCASSPGLAGGRSEQYFGPGTRLTVT.

This clone was seen a few times. V gene TRBV19 combines with J gene TRBJ1-1, with a tentative D call TRBD1 (6 bases). Trimming left V 5 bases short and J 3 bases short, with 13 bases between. CDR1 is LNHDA, CDR2 SQIVND, per germline (reference sequence). This CDR3 contains 14 residues. The DNA for the CDR3 is TGTGCCAGTAGTTGGAGGGGGGGGTACACTGAAGCTTTCTTT. Its protein product is CASSWRGGYTEAFF.

This rearrangement joins TRBV6-5 to TRBJ2-7, with D unclear. The germline V gene encodes CDR1 MNHEY and CDR2 SVGAGI. This CDR3 spans 13 amino acids. With 2 bases removed from V and 2 bases from J, the gap between germline ends came to 7 bases. The CDR3 is CASSYRLTYEQYF. DNA of the CDR3: TGTGCCAGCAGTTACCGGCTTACCTACGAGCAGTACTTC.

The chain couples TRBV18 to TRBJ2-5, with a tentative D call TRBD2 (6 bases). The end of the DNA is better explained by TRBJ2-7, so the J call may be wrong. CDR1 is KGHSH, CDR2 LQKENI, per germline. This CDR3 is 16 amino acids long. CDR3 residues: CASSRDGTLSSYEQYF. The CDR3 bases are TGTGCCAGCTCTCGAGACGGGACTTTATCCTCCTACGAGCAGTACTTC.

The chain recombines TRBV6-1 with TRBJ1-2, with a possible D match to TRBD1 (5 bases). The germline V gene has CDR1 MNHNS and CDR2 SASEGT. Trimming left V 2 bases short and J 3 bases short, with 16 bases between. This CDR3 is built from 16 residues. CDR3 sequence reads: CASSEPAGAGHYGYTF. The CDR3, as DNA: TGTGCCAGCAGTGAACCAGCGGGAGCAGGGCACTATGGCTACACCTTC.

The chain is built from TRBV5-1 and TRBJ2-3; D might be TRBD1 or TRBD2, each matching 6 bases. The CDR3 extends over 14 amino acids. Germline CDR1 is SGHRS and CDR2 is YFSETQ. Trimming removed 7 bases from V and 5 bases from J, with 17 bases in between. The CDR3 here is CASRLGGQGDTQYF. The CDR3 DNA is TGCGCCAGCCGATTAGGGGGGCAGGGAGATACGCAGTATTTT.

The rearrangement uses TRBV6-5 and TRBJ2-2; TRBD1 is a possible D gene (5 bases). The germline gives CDR1 MNHEY, CDR2 SVGAGI. The V gene lost 6 bases and the J gene lost 4 bases, with 15 bases spanning the gap. The CDR3 contains 15 residues. CDR3 region: CASRISGAVTGELFF. CDR3 sequence (DNA): TGTGCCAGCAGGATCAGTGGGGCCGTCACCGGGGAGCTGTTTTTT.

This clone has just a few counts. The chain employs TRBV19 and TRBJ2-2, with TRBD2 matching over 8 bases. The CDR3 is made up of 14 amino acids. V trimming: 5 bases; J trimming: 5 bases; junction bases outside the gene matches: 4. Germline lookup yields CDR1 LNHDA and CDR2 SQIVND (reference sequence). The CDR3 bases are TGTGCCAGTAGTCCCGGCGGGGGGACCGGGGAGCTGTTTTTT. This codes for CASSPGGGTGELFF.

The chain employs TRBV6-5 and TRBJ1-2; 9 bases are shared with TRBD1. There are 15 residues in the CDR3. Germline CDR1 is MNHEY and CDR2 is SVGAGI. Trimming took 0 bases from V and 2 from J; bases not matched to a gene: 1. The CDR3 nucleotides are TGTGCCAGCAGTTACTCGGGACAGGGCAACTATGGCTACACCTTC. Its protein is CASSYSGQGNYGYTF.

V is TRBV29-1 and J is TRBJ2-7, with D possibly TRBD1 on 6 matching bases. V was trimmed by 6 bases and J by 2 bases, leaving 11 bases between them. Germline CDR1 reads SQVTM; CDR2 reads ANQGSEA. The CDR3 contains 12 residues. The CDR3 nucleotides are TGCAGCGTCCTGGGGGCGACCTACGAGCAGTACTTC. Amino acid sequence: CSVLGATYEQYF.

The CDR3 is CAISESTRTSGGSSYNEQFF. The CDR3 DNA reads as TGTGCCATCAGTGAGTCAACGCGGACTAGCGGGGGTAGCTCCTACAATGAGCAGTTCTTC. This rearrangement joins TRBV10-3 to TRBJ2-1; 13 bases fit TRBD2. The trim removed 0 bases at V and 0 bases at J, leaving 8 bases unmatched. CDR1 is ENHRY and CDR2 is SYGVKD in the germline V gene. The CDR3 totals 20 residues.

V and J are TRBV9 and TRBJ1-3; TRBD1 matches 8 bases. The length of the CDR3 is 19 residues. Per germline, CDR1 SGDLS and CDR2 YYNGEE. J was trimmed by 0 bases and V by 0 bases; bases with no gene match: 11. CDR3 coding DNA: TGTGCCAGCAGCGTAGAGGCTGGAGGACAGGGTTTCTCTGGAAACACCATATATTTT. It codes for CASSVEAGGQGFSGNTIYF.

This clone turned up a few times. V usage is TRBV11-3 and J usage is TRBJ1-3; possibly TRBD1 for D (6 bases). V was clipped by 2 bases and J by 4 bases, with 12 bases between them. This CDR3 contains 15 residues. Germline CDR1 SGHNT, CDR2 YENEEA. CDR3 sequence: CASSLITRGGNTIYF. In DNA, the CDR3 is TGTGCCAGCAGCTTAATTACCAGGGGCGGAAACACCATATATTTT.

This clone has more than one count but fewer than ten. V usage is TRBV7-8 and J usage is TRBJ1-2; the D is unclear. Trimming took off 2 bases at V and 0 bases at J, with 10 bases between the two ends. The CDR3 contains 15 residues. In germline, CDR1 is SGHVS, CDR2 FQNEAQ. In nucleotides, the CDR3 is TGTGCCAGCAGCTTAAGGCAGGCAACTAACTATGGCTACACCTTC. The encoded protein is CASSLRQATNYGYTF. The complete variable domain, with remaining parts taken from reference TRBV7-8 and TRBJ1-2, reads GAGVSQSPRYKVAKRGQDVALRCDPISGHVSLFWYQQALGQGPEFLTYFQNEAQLDKSGLPSDRFFAERPEGSVSTLKIQRTQQEDSAVYLCASSLRQATNYGYTFGSGTRLTVV.

The gene calls are TRBV5-1 and TRBJ1-6, with 7 nucleotides matching TRBD1. After removal of 3 bases from V and 7 bases from J, the junction contained 4 bases not matched to a gene. CDR1 and CDR2 (germline): SGHRS, YFSETQ. This CDR3 contains 14 residues. The CDR3 loop reads CASSSTTGNSPLHF. In nucleotides, the CDR3 is TGCGCCAGCAGCTCTACGACAGGGAATTCACCCCTCCACTTT.